Given below is one T cell receptor beta chain in context. What it binds is not known. Clones were read by immunoSEQ multiplex PCR, and TCRdb kept only the in-frame ones, dropping some. This sample has 110,000 or so clones; less than 90% occur once, and the top ten carry approximately 8%. Healthy donors had no documented immune events, such as infections, while sampled. The CDR3 consists of 13 residues. V was clipped by 7 bases and J by 5 bases, with 12 bases between them. CDR1 and CDR2 (germline): MNHNY, SVGAGI (reference sequence). This entry is derived from a study of identifying expanded T cells in peripheral blood. Whole-study results and caveats: Technical replicates showed roughly 1.2 changed clones; two weeks roughly 16; four weeks 19. Across healthy donors, higher total template counts meant significantly greater approximately two-week count variance.

This sequence originates from a person between 18 and 70 years old in good health. The genes are TRBV6-6 and TRBJ1-5, with D possibly matching TRBD1 (6 bases). The sample comprised blood. CDR3 DNA sequence: TGTGCCAGCAAGATGGACAGCTATCAGCCCCAGCATTTT. Translating gives CASKMDSYQPQHF.